This T cell receptor (beta chain) derives from a study of T-cell reconstitution after alpha-beta-depleted transplantation in children. Preparing the TCRbeta library involved the use of unique molecular identifiers. TCRdb reprocessed the PCR reads via MiXCR and lists one record per CDR3 protein. This table holds approximately 270,000 distinct CDR3 sequences, 9.9% found once. Germline assignment: CDR1 SGDLS and CDR2 YYNGEE. V lost 3 bases to trimming and J lost 0 bases; unmatched junction nucleotides: 11. The CDR3 runs to 17 residues. This sequence joins TRBV9 and TRBJ1-2, with 7 bases fitting TRBD1. Material: PBMCs from the stem cell graft donor, obtained from the stem cell graft. The receptor was isolated from a human donor who donated a stem cell graft to a child with SCID. CDR3 coding DNA: TGTGCCAGCAGCGGGGGACAGCAGCCCAATTCTAACTATGGCTACACCTTC. Its translation: CASSGGQQPNSNYGYTF.